The source of this T cell receptor beta chain is a study of beta chain features in type 1 diabetes. Study-wide context: Age, gender and cell yields were similar between patients and healthy donors.

General study results and limits: Moderate yet significant TCRB CDR3 shortening was seen in Type 1 diabetes patients in all four CD4+ subsets. Naive, central memory and Treg TCRB repertoires appeared more alike in patients than in healthy donors.

This CDR3 region has 13 residues. The ends were cut back, 4 bases at V and 8 bases at J, with 14 bases in the middle. The V gene's germline CDR1 is SEHNR and CDR2 FQNEAQ (reference sequence). The authors obtained over 95% purity in all sorted populations. To note about this clone: Antigen specificity is unknown.

The entirety of the isolated RNA underwent reverse transcription, so expressed TCRB transcripts were sequenced. Profiling relied on immunoSEQ multiplex PCR, and the TCRdb table lists in-frame clones only, not all of them. Among some 370,000 clones listed, over 8.5% were seen once. The material sequenced was central memory CD4+ T cells from blood. This receptor was obtained from a man aged 25-40 years with type 1 diabetes. This rearrangement joins TRBV7-9 to TRBJ1-2; perhaps TRBD1 as D (5 bases). The CDR3 DNA follows: TGTGCCAGCAGCTCTGGGACCCGTCGGGGCTACACCTTC. Translated, it gives CASSSGTRRGYTF.